Included here is one TCR beta chain sequence, with context. This sample is drawn from a study of blood T cell repertoires in COVID-19. At the level of the study: Collection of acute and convalescent COVID-19 samples took place in the United States, Italy and Spain. In each case, the material was cDNA or gDNA derived from T cells, B-cell-depleted T cells, or PBMCs.

Original methodology: Amplifying reference gene primers gave estimates of nucleated cell counts. Profiling relied on immunoSEQ multiplex PCR, and the TCRdb table lists in-frame clones only, not all of them. D and trimming were read from the DNA, whereas the V and J calls and clone size are those reported in that table. There are about 170,000 clones in the sample; 70% to 90% occur only once, and 7% to 8% lies in the top ten. The sequenced sample consisted of peripheral blood. The sequence came from a woman older than 75 in a cohort sampled during active or convalescent COVID-19.

CDR3 in DNA: TGTGCCAGCAGCAAAATACAGGGGGCTCAATACGAGCAGTACTTC. Its protein product is CASSKIQGAQYEQYF. J is TRBJ2-7 and V is TRBV7-2, with 9 bases matching TRBD1. CDR1 and CDR2 from the germline V gene are SGHTA and FQGNSA. V trimming: 5 bases; J trimming: 4 bases; junction bases outside the gene matches: 9. CDR3 length: 15 residues.